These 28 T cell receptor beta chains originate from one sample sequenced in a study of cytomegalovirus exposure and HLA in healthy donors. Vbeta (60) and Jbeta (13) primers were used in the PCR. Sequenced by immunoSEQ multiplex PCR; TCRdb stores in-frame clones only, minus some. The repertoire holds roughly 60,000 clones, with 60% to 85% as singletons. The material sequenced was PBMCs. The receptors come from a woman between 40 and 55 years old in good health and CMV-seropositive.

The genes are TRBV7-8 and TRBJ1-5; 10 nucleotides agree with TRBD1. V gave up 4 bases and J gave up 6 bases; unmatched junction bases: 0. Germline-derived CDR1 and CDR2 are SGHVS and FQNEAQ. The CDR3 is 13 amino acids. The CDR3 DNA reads TGTGCCAGCAGCTGGGACAGGGGTCAGCCCCAGCATTTT. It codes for CASSWDRGQPQHF.

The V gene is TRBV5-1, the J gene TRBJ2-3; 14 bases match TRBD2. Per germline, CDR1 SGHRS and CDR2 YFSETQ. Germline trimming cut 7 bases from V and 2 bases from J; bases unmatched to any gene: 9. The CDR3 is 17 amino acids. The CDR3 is CASAGLAGGVSTDTQYF. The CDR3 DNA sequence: TGCGCCAGCGCCGGACTAGCGGGGGGCGTATCCACAGATACGCAGTATTTT.

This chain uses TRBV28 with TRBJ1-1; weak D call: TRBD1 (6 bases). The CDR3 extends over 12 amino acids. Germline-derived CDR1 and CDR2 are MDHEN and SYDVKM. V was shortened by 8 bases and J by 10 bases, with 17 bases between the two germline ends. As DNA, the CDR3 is TGTGCCAGCGGGGAACAGGGACCCGGAGCTTTCTTT. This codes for CASGEQGPGAFF.

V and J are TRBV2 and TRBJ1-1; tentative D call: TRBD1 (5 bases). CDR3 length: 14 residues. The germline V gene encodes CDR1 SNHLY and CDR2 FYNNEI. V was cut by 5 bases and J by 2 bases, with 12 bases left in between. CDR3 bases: TGTGCCAGCAGTCTAGAGCAGGGAAACACTGAAGCTTTCTTT. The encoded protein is CASSLEQGNTEAFF.

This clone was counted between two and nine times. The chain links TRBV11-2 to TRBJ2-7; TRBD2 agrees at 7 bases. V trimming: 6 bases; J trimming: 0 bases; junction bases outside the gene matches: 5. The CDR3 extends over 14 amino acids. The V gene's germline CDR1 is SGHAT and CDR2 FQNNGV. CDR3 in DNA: TGTGCCAGCAGGGCGGGGGAGCTCTCCTACGAGCAGTACTTC. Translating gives CASRAGELSYEQYF.

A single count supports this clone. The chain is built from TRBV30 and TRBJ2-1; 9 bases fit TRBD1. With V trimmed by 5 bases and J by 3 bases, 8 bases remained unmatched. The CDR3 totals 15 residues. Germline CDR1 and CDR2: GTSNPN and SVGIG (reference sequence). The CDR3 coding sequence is TGTGCCTGGGGGTTCTACAGGGGGCACTACAATGAGCAGTTCTTC. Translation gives CAWGFYRGHYNEQFF.

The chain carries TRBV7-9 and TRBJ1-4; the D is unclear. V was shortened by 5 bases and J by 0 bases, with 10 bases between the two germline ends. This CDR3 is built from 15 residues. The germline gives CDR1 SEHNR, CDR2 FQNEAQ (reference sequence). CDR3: CASSLLEATNEKLFF. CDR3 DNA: TGTGCCAGCAGCCTTCTCGAGGCAACTAATGAAAAACTGTTTTTT.

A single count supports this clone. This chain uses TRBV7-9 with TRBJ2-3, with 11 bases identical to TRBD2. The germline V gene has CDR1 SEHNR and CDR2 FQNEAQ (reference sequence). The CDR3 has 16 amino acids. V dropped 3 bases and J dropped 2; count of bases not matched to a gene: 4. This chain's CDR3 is CASSFSSGGNTDTQYF. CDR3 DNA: TGTGCCAGCAGCTTTTCTAGCGGGGGGAACACAGATACGCAGTATTTT.

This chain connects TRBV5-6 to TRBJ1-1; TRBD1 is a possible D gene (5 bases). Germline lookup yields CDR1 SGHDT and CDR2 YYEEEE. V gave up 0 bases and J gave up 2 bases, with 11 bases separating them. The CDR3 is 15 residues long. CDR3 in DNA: TGTGCCAGCAGCTTGGGCGCGCAGGGCAACACTGAAGCTTTCTTT. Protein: CASSLGAQGNTEAFF.

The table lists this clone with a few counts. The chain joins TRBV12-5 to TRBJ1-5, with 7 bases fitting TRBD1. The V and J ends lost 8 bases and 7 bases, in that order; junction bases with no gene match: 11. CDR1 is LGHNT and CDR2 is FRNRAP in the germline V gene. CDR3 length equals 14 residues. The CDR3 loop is CASMRGGGKQPQHF. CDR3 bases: TGTGCTAGTATGAGAGGGGGCGGAAAACAGCCCCAGCATTTT.

CDR3: CASSVVSSGGANTGELFF. The CDR3 DNA follows: TGTGCCAGCAGCGTAGTTAGTAGCGGGGGGGCCAACACCGGGGAGCTGTTTTTT. J is TRBJ2-2 and V is TRBV9, with 11 bases aligning to TRBD2. The CDR3 loop spans 18 amino acids. After removal of 0 bases from V and 2 bases from J, the junction contained 6 bases not matched to a gene. CDR1 is SGDLS and CDR2 is YYNGEE in the germline V gene.

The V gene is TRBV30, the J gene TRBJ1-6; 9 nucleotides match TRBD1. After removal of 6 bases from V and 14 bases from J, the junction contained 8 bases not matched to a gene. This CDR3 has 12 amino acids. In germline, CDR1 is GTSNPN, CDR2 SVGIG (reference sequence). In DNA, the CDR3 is TGTGCCTGCCGGGACAGGGCCACTTCCCTCCACTTT. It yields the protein CACRDRATSLHF.

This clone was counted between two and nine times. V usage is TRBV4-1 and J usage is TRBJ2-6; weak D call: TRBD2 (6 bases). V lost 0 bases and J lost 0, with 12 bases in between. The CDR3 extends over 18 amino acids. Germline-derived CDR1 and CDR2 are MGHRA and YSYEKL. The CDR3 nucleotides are TGCGCCAGCAGCCAAGATCGGGGGACGAGCTCTGGGGCCAACGTCCTGACTTTC. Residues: CASSQDRGTSSGANVLTF.

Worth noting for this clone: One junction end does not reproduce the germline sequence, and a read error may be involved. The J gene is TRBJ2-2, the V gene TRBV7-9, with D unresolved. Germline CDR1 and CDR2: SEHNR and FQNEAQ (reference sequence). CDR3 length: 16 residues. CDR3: CSSSSTHESVLGELFF. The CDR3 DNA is TGTTCCAGCAGCTCTACCCACGAGTCGGTATTGGGGGAGCTGTTTTTT.

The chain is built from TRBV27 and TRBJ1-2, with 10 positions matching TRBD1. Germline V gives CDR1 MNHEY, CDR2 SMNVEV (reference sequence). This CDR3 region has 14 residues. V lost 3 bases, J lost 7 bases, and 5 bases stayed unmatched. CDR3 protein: CASSLRQGAFGYTF. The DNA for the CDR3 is TGTGCCAGCAGTTTGCGACAGGGGGCTTTTGGCTACACCTTC.

The CDR3 protein is CASSFDSSGANVLTF. CDR3 coding DNA: TGTGCCAGCAGCTTCGACAGCTCTGGGGCCAACGTCCTGACTTTC. This chain connects TRBV6-6 to TRBJ2-6; possibly TRBD1 for D (5 bases). Germline CDR1 and CDR2: MNHNY and SVGAGI (reference sequence). V lost 6 bases to trimming and J lost 0 bases, with 9 bases between them. CDR3 length equals 15 residues.

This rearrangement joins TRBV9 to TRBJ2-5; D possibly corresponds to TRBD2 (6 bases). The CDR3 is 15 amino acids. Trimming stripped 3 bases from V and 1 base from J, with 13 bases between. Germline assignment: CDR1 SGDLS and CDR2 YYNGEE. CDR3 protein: CASSGLGLFQETQYF. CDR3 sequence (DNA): TGTGCCAGCAGCGGCTTGGGACTCTTCCAAGAGACCCAGTACTTC.

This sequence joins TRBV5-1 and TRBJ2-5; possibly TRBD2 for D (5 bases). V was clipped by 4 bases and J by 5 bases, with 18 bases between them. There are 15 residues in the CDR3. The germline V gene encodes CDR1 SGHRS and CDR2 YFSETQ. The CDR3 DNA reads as TGCGCCAGCAGCCTTCCCGGCGGGCCTGGGGAGACCCAGTACTTC. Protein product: CASSLPGGPGETQYF.

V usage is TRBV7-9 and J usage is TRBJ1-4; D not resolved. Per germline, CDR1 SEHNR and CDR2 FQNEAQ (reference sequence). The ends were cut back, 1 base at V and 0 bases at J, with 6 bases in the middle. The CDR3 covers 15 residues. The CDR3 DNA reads TGTGCCAGCAGCTTAGTCTCTACAACTAATGAAAAACTGTTTTTT. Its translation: CASSLVSTTNEKLFF.

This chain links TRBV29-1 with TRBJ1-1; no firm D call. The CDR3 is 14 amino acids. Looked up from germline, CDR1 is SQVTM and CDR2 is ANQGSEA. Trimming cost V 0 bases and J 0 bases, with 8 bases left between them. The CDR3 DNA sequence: TGCAGCGTTGAAGAAGGGAGGATGAACACTGAAGCTTTCTTT. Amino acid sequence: CSVEEGRMNTEAFF.

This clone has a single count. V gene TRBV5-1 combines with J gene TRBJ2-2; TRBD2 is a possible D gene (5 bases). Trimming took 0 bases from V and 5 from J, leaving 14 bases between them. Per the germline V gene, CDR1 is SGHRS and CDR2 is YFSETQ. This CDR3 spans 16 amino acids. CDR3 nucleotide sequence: TGCGCCAGCAGCTTGGTTCCCGGGGTTGTTACCGGGGAGCTGTTTTTT. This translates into CASSLVPGVVTGELFF.

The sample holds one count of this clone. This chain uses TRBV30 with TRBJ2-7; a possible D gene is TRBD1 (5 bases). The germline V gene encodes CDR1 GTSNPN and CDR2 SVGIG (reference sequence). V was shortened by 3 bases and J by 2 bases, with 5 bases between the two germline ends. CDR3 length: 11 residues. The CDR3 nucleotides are TGTGCCTGGAGACAGGCCTACGAGCAGTACTTC. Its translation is CAWRQAYEQYF.

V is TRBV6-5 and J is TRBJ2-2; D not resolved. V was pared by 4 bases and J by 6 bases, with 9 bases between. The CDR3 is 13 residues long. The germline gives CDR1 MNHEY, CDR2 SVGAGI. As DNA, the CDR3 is TGTGCCAGCAGTTGGCGGTCGGCCGGGGAGCTGTTTTTT. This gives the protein CASSWRSAGELFF.

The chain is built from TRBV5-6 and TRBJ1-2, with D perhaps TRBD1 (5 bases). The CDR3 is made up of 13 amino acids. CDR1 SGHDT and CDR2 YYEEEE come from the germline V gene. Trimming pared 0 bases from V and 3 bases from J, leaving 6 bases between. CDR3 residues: CASSLVRDYGYTF. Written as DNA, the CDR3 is TGTGCCAGCAGCTTGGTCAGGGACTATGGCTACACCTTC.

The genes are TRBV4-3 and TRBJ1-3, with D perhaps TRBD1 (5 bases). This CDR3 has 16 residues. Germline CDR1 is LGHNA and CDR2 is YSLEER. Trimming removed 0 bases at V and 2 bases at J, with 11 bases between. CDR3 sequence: CASSQDSGLTGNTIYF. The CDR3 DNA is TGCGCCAGCAGCCAAGATTCAGGGCTTACTGGAAACACCATATATTTT.

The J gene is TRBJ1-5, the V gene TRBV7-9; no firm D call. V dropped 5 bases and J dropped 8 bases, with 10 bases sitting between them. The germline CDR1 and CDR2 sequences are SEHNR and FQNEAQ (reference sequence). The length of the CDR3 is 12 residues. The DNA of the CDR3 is TGTGCCAGCAGCCCCGACGAGGAGCCCCAGCATTTT. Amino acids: CASSPDEEPQHF.

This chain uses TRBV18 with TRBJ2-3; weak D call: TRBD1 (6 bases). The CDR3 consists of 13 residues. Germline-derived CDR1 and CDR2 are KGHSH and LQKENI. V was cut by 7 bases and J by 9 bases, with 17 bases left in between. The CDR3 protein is CASLHVSQGTQYF. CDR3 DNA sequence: TGTGCCAGCTTGCACGTATCCCAGGGGACGCAGTATTTT.

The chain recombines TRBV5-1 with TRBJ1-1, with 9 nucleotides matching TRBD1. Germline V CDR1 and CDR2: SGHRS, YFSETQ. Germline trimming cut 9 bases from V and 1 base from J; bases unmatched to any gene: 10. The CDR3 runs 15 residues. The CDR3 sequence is CATSRTGAANTEAFF. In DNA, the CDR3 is TGCGCCACCTCAAGGACAGGGGCAGCGAACACTGAAGCTTTCTTT.